Included here is one T cell receptor (beta chain) sequence, with context. PCR was performed a second time for about 7 to 11 cycles using a sample-barcoded 5' primer and a J-beta primer mix. Each CDR3 protein gets one entry after TCRdb re-called the 5' RACE reads with MiXCR. The data hold 1.2 million to 1.5 million distinct CDR3 sequences, with around two fifths observed a single time. This CDR3 has 16 amino acids. The V and J ends lost 6 bases and 0 bases respectively, with 12 bases between them. Germline CDR1 is MNHEY and CDR2 is SMNVEV (reference sequence). These data come from a study of blood T cells in healthy people across ages.

This TCR derives from a woman aged 18-30 years in good health. The chain is built from TRBV27 and TRBJ1-6; a possible D gene is TRBD1 (6 bases). The material sequenced was blood. The chain's CDR3 is CASRRQESSYNSPLHF. CDR3 nucleotide sequence: TGTGCCAGCAGGCGACAGGAGAGCTCCTATAATTCACCCCTCCACTTT.